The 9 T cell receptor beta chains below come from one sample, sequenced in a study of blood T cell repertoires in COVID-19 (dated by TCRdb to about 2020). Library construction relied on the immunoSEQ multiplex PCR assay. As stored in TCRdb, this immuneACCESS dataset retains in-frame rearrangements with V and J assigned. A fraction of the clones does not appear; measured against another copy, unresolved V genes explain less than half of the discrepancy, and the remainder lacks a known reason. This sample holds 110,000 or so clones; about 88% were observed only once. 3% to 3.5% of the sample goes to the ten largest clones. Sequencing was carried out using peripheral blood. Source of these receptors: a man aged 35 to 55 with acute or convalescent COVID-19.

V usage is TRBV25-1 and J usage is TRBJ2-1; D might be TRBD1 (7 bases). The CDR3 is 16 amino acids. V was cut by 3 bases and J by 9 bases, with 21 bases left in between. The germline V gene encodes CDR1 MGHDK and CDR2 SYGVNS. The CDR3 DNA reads TGTGCCAGCAGTGACCCTAAGGGAGGCAGGGGGAGTGAGCAGTTCTTC. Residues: CASSDPKGGRGSEQFF.

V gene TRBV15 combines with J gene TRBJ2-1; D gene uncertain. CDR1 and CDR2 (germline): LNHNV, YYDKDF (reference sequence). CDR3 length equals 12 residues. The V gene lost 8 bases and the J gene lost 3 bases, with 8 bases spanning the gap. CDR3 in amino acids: CATSERYNEQFF. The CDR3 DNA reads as TGTGCCACCTCGGAGCGCTACAATGAGCAGTTCTTC.

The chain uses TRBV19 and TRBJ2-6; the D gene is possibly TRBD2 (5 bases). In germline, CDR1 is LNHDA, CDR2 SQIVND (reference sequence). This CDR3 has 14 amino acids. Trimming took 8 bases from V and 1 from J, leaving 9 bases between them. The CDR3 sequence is CASLRASGANVLTF. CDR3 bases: TGTGCCAGTCTGCGGGCGTCTGGGGCCAACGTCCTGACTTTC.

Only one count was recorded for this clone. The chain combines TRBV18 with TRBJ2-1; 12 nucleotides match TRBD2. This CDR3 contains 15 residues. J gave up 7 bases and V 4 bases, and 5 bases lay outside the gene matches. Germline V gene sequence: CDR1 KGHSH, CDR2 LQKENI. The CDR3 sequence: CASSLSSGGANEQFF. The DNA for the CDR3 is TGTGCCAGCTCACTATCTAGCGGGGGGGCGAATGAGCAGTTCTTC. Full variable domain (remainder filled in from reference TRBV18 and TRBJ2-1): NAGVMQNPRHLVRRRGQEARLRCSPMKGHSHVYWYRQLPEEGLKFMVYLQKENIIDESGMPKERFSAEFPKEGPSILRIQQVVRGDSAAYFCASSLSSGGANEQFFGPGTRLTVL.

CDR3 DNA sequence: TGTGCCATCAAGACAGTCTACGAGCAGTACTTC. It encodes CAIKTVYEQYF. The chain joins TRBV10-3 to TRBJ2-7; D possibly corresponds to TRBD1 (5 bases). V was pared by 7 bases and J by 3 bases, with 7 bases between. The CDR3 is 11 amino acids. Germline assignment: CDR1 ENHRY and CDR2 SYGVKD.

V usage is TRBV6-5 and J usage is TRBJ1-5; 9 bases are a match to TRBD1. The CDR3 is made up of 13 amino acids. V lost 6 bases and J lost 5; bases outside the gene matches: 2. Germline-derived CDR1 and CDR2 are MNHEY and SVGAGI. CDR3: CASRRQGDQPQHF. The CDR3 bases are TGTGCCAGCAGACGACAGGGGGATCAGCCCCAGCATTTT.

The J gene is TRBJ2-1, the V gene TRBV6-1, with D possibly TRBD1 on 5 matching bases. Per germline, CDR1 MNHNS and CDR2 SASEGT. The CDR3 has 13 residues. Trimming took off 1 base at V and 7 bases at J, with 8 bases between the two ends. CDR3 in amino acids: CASSEVGVNEQFF. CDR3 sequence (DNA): TGTGCCAGCAGTGAAGTAGGGGTAAATGAGCAGTTCTTC.

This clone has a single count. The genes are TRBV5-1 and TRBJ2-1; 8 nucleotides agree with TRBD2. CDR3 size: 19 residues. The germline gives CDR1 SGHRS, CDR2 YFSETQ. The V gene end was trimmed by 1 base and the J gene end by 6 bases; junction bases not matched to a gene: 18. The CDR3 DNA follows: TGCGCCAGCAGCTTGTATCGAGCGGGGGTCAATTTAGGGGGCAATGAGCAGTTCTTC. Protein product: CASSLYRAGVNLGGNEQFF.

The CDR3 bases are TGTGCCAGCAGCTCGTGGCAGGGGGCATTCTACGAGCAGTACTTC. Translated, it gives CASSSWQGAFYEQYF. This rearrangement joins TRBV11-2 to TRBJ2-7; 8 positions match TRBD1. V was clipped by 4 bases and J by 3 bases; unmatched bases: 8. Germline loops: CDR1 SGHAT, CDR2 FQNNGV. The CDR3 contains 15 residues.